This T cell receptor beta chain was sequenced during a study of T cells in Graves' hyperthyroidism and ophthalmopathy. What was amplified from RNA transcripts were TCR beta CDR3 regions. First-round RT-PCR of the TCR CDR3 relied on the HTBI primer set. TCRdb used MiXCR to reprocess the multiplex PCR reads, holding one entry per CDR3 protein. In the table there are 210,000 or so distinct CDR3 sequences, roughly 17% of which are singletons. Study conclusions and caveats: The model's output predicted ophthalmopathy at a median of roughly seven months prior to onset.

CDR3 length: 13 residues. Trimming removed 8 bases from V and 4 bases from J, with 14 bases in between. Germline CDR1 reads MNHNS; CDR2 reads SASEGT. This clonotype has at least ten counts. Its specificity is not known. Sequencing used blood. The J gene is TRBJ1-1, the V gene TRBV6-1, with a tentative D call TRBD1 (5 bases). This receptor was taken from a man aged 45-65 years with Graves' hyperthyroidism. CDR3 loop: CASRPGMSTEAFF. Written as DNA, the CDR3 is TGTGCCAGCCGGCCAGGGATGAGCACTGAAGCTTTCTTT.